The clone carrying this T cell receptor beta chain was counted many times. Its target is unknown. The entry originates in a study of T cells in Graves' hyperthyroidism and ophthalmopathy. Overall study context: Any treatment followed the collection of peripheral blood at initial diagnosis.

Broader study findings: Blood held most thyroid clonotypes expanded above 0.001 frequency.

Clinical symptoms, serum thyroxine and TRAb, thyroid ultrasound and orbital computed tomography together formed the diagnostic basis. RNA transcripts provided the source from which TCR beta CDR3 regions were amplified. When the TCR CDR3 underwent first-round RT-PCR, the HTBI primer set was used. Each CDR3 protein is one row after TCRdb ran MiXCR on the multiplex PCR reads. Of around 340,000 distinct CDR3 sequences in the sample, over 20% are singletons; the top ten hold 50%. Germline values: CDR1 MDHEN, CDR2 SYDVKM. This CDR3 spans 14 amino acids. Trimming removed 6 bases from V and 7 bases from J, with 18 bases in between.

This rearrangement joins TRBV28 to TRBJ1-1; D might be TRBD1 (5 bases). The sequence came from a woman in her forties or fifties with Graves' hyperthyroidism. The sample taken for sequencing was blood. The CDR3 region has the DNA TGTGCCAGCAGCTCAGTCGCCAGGGTCGTTGAAGCTTTCTTT. The encoded protein is CASSSVARVVEAFF.